These 8 T cell receptor beta chains were all obtained from the same sample, sequenced in a study of cytomegalovirus exposure and HLA in healthy donors. The PCR ran on 60 Vbeta and 13 Jbeta primers. Generated by immunoSEQ multiplex PCR, the TCRdb table keeps only in-frame clones and is missing some. The table lists 200,000 to 300,000 clones, around 80% of them singletons. Source material: PBMCs. The receptors here all came from a woman aged 55-70 years in good health and CMV-seropositive.

The chain couples TRBV19 to TRBJ2-5; tentatively, D is TRBD1 (5 bases). The CDR3 contains 12 residues. Trimming pared 9 bases from V and 11 bases from J, leaving 19 bases between. CDR1 is LNHDA and CDR2 is SQIVND in the germline V gene (reference sequence). Here the CDR3 DNA reads TGTGCCAGCTCAGGGAATAACTACGTGCAGTACTTC. Translated, it gives CASSGNNYVQYF. The full variable domain, with the rest looked up from reference TRBV19 and TRBJ2-5, is DGGITQSPKYLFRKEGQNVTLSCEQNLNHDAMYWYRQDPGQGLRLIYYSQIVNDFQKGDIAEGYSVSREKKESFPLTVTSAQKNPTAFYLCASSGNNYVQYFGPGTRLLVL.

The chain has TRBV6-4 and TRBJ2-1, with D possibly matching TRBD2 (5 bases). The CDR3 is 13 residues long. With 6 bases removed from V and 4 bases from J, the gap between germline ends came to 10 bases. In germline, CDR1 is MRHNA, CDR2 SNTAGT. As DNA, the CDR3 is TGTGCCAGCAGCGTCGGGGTATACAATGAGCAGTTCTTC. Its protein is CASSVGVYNEQFF.

This clone has just a few counts. The chain uses TRBV2 and TRBJ1-6, with D unclear. Trimming shortened V by 6 bases and J by 6 bases, and 12 bases separated the two germline ends. Germline V lookup: CDR1 SNHLY, CDR2 FYNNEI. This CDR3 spans 14 amino acids. This CDR3 reads CASSDRLGNSPLHF. The DNA for the CDR3 is TGTGCCAGCAGCGACCGACTGGGTAATTCACCCCTCCACTTT.

The V and J genes are TRBV29-1 and TRBJ1-2, with D possibly being TRBD1 (6 bases). V lost 0 bases and J lost 2, with 10 bases in between. The CDR3 consists of 14 residues. The germline V gene has CDR1 SQVTM and CDR2 ANQGSEA. In nucleotides, the CDR3 is TGCAGCGTTGAAGATCGGGGGGCAAACTATGGCTACACCTTC. This encodes CSVEDRGANYGYTF.

In regard to this clone: Other DNA sequences in this specimen translate into the identical CDR3. The chain joins TRBV6-1 to TRBJ2-1; 7 bases map to TRBD2. This CDR3 spans 14 amino acids. V lost 0 bases to trimming and J lost 4 bases; unmatched junction nucleotides: 0. The germline V gene has CDR1 MNHNS and CDR2 SASEGT. The CDR3 DNA reads TGTGCCAGCAGTGAAGCGGGAGGGTACAATGAGCAGTTCTTC. It yields the protein CASSEAGGYNEQFF.

The chain links TRBV10-1 to TRBJ1-5; 9 bases are a match to TRBD1. The CDR3 consists of 14 residues. The V segment lost 9 bases and the J segment 4 bases; nucleotides outside the gene matches: 7. Germline V gene sequence: CDR1 WNHNN, CDR2 SYGVQD (reference sequence). CDR3 sequence: CARGDRVKNQPQHF. As DNA, the CDR3 is TGCGCCAGAGGGGACAGGGTGAAAAATCAGCCCCAGCATTTT.

Comment on this clone: The germline gene is not matched at one end of the junction; a read error may be the cause. The rearrangement uses TRBV7-3 and TRBJ2-7; 8 bases are a match to TRBD1. CDR1 SGHTA and CDR2 FQGTGA come from the germline V gene. The CDR3 loop spans 14 amino acids. This chain's CDR3 is CASSLTGTGDEQYF. CDR3 sequence (DNA): TGTGCCAGCAGCCTAACCGGGACAGGAGACGAGCAGTACTTC.

The genes are TRBV18 and TRBJ2-2, with D tentatively TRBD2 (5 bases). V was shortened by 2 bases and J by 2 bases, with 9 bases between the two germline ends. CDR1 is KGHSH, CDR2 LQKENI, per germline. This CDR3 comprises 15 residues. The CDR3 nucleotides read TGTGCCAGCTCACCATATAGCGTCAACACCGGGGAGCTGTTTTTT. Its protein product is CASSPYSVNTGELFF. The whole variable domain, remainder taken from reference TRBV18 and TRBJ2-2, is NAGVMQNPRHLVRRRGQEARLRCSPMKGHSHVYWYRQLPEEGLKFMVYLQKENIIDESGMPKERFSAEFPKEGPSILRIQQVVRGDSAAYFCASSPYSVNTGELFFGEGSRLTVL.